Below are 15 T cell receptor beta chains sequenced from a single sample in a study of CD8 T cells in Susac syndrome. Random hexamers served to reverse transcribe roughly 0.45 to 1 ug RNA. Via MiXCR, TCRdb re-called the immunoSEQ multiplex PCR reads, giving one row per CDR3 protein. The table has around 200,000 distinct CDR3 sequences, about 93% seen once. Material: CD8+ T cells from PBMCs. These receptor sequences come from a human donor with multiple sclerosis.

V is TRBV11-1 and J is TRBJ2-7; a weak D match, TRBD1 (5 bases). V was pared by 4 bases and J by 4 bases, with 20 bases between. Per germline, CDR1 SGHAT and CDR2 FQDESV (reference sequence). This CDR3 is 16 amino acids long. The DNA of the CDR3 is TGTGCCAGCAGCTGGGGCGGAGTGGAACCATCGTACGAGCAGTACTTC. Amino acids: CASSWGGVEPSYEQYF.

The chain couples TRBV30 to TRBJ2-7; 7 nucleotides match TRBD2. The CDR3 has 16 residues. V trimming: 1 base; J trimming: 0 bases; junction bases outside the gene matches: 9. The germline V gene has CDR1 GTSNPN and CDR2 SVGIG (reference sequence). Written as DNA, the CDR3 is TGTGCCTGGAGTGGCTCAGCGGGACTTGCCTCCTACGAGCAGTACTTC. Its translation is CAWSGSAGLASYEQYF.

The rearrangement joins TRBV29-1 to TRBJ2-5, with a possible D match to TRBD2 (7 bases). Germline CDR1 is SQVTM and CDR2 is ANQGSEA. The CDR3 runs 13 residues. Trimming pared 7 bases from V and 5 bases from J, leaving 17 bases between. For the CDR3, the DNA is TGCAGCGGGGGGGGCGCGTGGGACGAGACCCAGTACTTC. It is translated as CSGGGAWDETQYF.

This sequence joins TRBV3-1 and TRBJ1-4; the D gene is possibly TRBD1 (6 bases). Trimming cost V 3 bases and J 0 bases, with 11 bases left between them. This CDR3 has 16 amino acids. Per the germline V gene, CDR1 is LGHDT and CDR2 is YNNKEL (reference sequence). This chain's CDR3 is CASSQNRASTNEKLFF. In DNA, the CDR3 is TGTGCCAGCAGCCAGAACAGGGCATCAACTAATGAAAAACTGTTTTTT.

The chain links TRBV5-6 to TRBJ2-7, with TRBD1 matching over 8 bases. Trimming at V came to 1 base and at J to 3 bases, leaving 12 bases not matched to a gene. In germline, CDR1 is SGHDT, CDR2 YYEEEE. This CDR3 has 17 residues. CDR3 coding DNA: TGTGCCAGCAGCTTGATCAGGGGGCGCACCCTCGGCTACGAGCAGTACTTC. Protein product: CASSLIRGRTLGYEQYF.

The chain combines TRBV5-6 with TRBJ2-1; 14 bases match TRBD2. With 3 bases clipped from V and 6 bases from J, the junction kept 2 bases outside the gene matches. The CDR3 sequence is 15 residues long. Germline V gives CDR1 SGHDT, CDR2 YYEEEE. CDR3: CASSWGLAGANEQFF. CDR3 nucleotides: TGTGCCAGCAGCTGGGGACTAGCGGGGGCCAATGAGCAGTTCTTC.

The CDR3 is CASSQTGEPNNYGYTF. The CDR3 nucleotides are TGCGCCAGCAGCCAAACGGGGGAGCCTAATAACTATGGCTACACCTTC. The rearrangement links TRBV4-1 to TRBJ1-2; tentative D call: TRBD1 (5 bases). Germline V gives CDR1 MGHRA, CDR2 YSYEKL. The V end was cut by 2 bases, the J end by 1 base, with 14 bases between. The CDR3 has 16 amino acids.

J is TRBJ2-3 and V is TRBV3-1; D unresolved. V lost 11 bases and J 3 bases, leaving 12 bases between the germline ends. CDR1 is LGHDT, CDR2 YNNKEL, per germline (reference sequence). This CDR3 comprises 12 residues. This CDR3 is CACGTGTDTQYF. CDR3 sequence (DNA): TGTGCCTGCGGAACGGGTACAGATACGCAGTATTTT.

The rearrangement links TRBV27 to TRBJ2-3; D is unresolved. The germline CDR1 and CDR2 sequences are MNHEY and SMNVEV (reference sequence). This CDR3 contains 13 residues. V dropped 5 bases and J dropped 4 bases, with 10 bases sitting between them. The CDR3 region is CASSLYPSDTQYF. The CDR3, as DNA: TGTGCCAGCAGTCTCTACCCATCAGATACGCAGTATTTT.

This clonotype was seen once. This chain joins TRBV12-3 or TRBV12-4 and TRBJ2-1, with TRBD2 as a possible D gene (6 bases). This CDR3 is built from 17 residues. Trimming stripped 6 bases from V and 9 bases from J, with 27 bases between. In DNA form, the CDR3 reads TGTGCCAGCAGGTCATTTGGGACTTTTCCATCGGGCAGTGAGCAGTTCTTC. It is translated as CASRSFGTFPSGSEQFF.

The CDR3 reads CATSDGNRGGQPQHF. The CDR3 nucleotides read TGTGCCACCAGTGATGGCAACAGGGGAGGCCAGCCCCAGCATTTT. The chain recombines TRBV24-1 with TRBJ1-5, with 7 bases aligning to TRBD1. Trimming at V came to 3 bases and at J to 7 bases, leaving 8 bases not matched to a gene. CDR3 length: 15 amino acids. Per the germline V gene, CDR1 is KGHDR and CDR2 is SFDVKD.

The DNA of the CDR3 is TGTGCCTGGAGCGGGGCGGGGGGCCAAGAGACCCAGTACTTC. This sequence encodes CAWSGAGGQETQYF. The rearrangement links TRBV30 to TRBJ2-5; TRBD2 matches at 8 bases. CDR1 and CDR2 (germline): GTSNPN, SVGIG (reference sequence). With V trimmed by 3 bases and J by 1 base, 4 bases remained unmatched. The CDR3 runs 14 residues.

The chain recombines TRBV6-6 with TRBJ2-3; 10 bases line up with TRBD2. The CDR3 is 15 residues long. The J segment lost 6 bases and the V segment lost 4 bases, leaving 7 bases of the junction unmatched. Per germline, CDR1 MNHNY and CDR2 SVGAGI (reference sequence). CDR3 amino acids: CASSSSGGGADTQYF. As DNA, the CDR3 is TGTGCCAGCAGTTCTAGCGGGGGCGGCGCGGATACGCAGTATTTT.

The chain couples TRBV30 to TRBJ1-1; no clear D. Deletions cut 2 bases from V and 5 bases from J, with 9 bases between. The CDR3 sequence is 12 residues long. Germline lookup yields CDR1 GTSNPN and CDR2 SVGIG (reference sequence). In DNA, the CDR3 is TGTGCCTGGAGTAAGGGAGTTACTGAAGCTTTCTTT. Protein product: CAWSKGVTEAFF.

The CDR3 DNA is TGTGCCAGCAGCTTATGGCTCACAGGGAACACTGAAGCTTTCTTT. It translates to CASSLWLTGNTEAFF. This chain connects TRBV7-9 to TRBJ1-1; D perhaps matches TRBD1 (5 bases). CDR3 length: 15 amino acids. V dropped 2 bases and J dropped 1 base, with 11 bases sitting between them. From germline, CDR1 is SEHNR and CDR2 FQNEAQ (reference sequence).